The 26 T cell receptor beta chains reported below all come from one sample, sequenced in a study of CD8 T cells in Susac syndrome. When the RNA was reverse transcribed, random hexamers were used with an input of roughly 0.5 to 1 ug. TCRdb reprocessed the immunoSEQ multiplex PCR reads with MiXCR, giving one entry per CDR3 protein. The repertoire consists of under 70,000 distinct CDR3 sequences, with 95% occurring once and the leading ten covering roughly 0.79%. Sequenced input: CD8+ T cells from PBMCs. The receptors shown here come from a human donor with Susac syndrome.

The chain has TRBV12-3 or TRBV12-4 and TRBJ2-1; D call uncertain. Trimming pared 8 bases from V and 0 bases from J, leaving 8 bases between. This CDR3 is built from 13 residues. The CDR3 loop reads CASFLSSYNEQFF. In DNA form, the CDR3 reads TGTGCCAGCTTTTTGAGCTCCTACAATGAGCAGTTCTTC.

This rearrangement joins TRBV3-1 to TRBJ2-7; unclear D gene. This CDR3 has 14 amino acids. The germline V and J ends were trimmed by 3 bases and 3 bases, with 12 bases remaining between them. CDR1 and CDR2 from the germline V gene are LGHDT and YNNKEL (reference sequence). The CDR3 is CASSQAGFGYEQYF. The CDR3 DNA reads TGTGCCAGCAGCCAGGCAGGTTTTGGCTACGAGCAGTACTTC.

The chain uses TRBV7-9 and TRBJ2-7; TRBD1 aligns across 9 bases. V was clipped by 5 bases and J by 0 bases; unmatched bases: 2. Germline V gives CDR1 SEHNR, CDR2 FQNEAQ (reference sequence). This CDR3 is built from 14 residues. The CDR3 is CASSQTGGSYEQYF. The CDR3 region has the DNA TGTGCCAGCAGCCAGACAGGGGGCTCCTACGAGCAGTACTTC.

The chain uses TRBV6-5 and TRBJ2-5; 7 nucleotides line up with TRBD2. The CDR3 is 12 residues long. The trim removed 8 bases at V and 5 bases at J, leaving 5 bases unmatched. Germline V CDR1 and CDR2: MNHEY, SVGAGI. The CDR3 DNA reads as TGTGCCAGCCGGGAGGAAGATGAGACCCAGTACTTC. This encodes CASREEDETQYF.

V is TRBV7-9 and J is TRBJ1-1; D may be TRBD1 (5 bases). V gave up 4 bases and J gave up 6 bases, with 12 bases separating them. This CDR3 spans 13 amino acids. Germline V gene lookup returns CDR1 SEHNR and CDR2 FQNEAQ (reference sequence). In nucleotides, the CDR3 is TGTGCCAGCAGCTCCGGGGGTTCGGCTGAAGCTTTCTTT. It yields the protein CASSSGGSAEAFF.

The rearrangement joins TRBV12-3 or TRBV12-4 to TRBJ2-3, with D unresolved. This CDR3 is built from 15 residues. Trimming took off 6 bases at V and 0 bases at J, with 13 bases between the two ends. This CDR3 reads CASSPTMSSTDTQYF. CDR3 sequence (DNA): TGTGCCAGCAGCCCCACTATGTCTAGCACAGATACGCAGTATTTT.

The V call is TRBV4-1, the J call TRBJ2-3; perhaps TRBD2 as D (5 bases). Germline assignment: CDR1 MGHRA and CDR2 YSYEKL. This CDR3 is built from 16 residues. V lost 0 bases and J lost 3, with 13 bases in between. This chain's CDR3 is CASSQDSPSRTDTQYF. The CDR3, as DNA: TGCGCCAGCAGCCAAGATTCCCCTAGCAGAACAGATACGCAGTATTTT.

This chain connects TRBV7-9 to TRBJ1-6; a weak D match, TRBD1 (6 bases). Trimming cost V 2 bases and J 10 bases, with 12 bases left between them. This CDR3 is 14 amino acids long. Germline lookup yields CDR1 SEHNR and CDR2 FQNEAQ (reference sequence). CDR3 bases: TGTGCCAGCAGCTTAAAACAGGGCGGCTCACCCCTCCACTTT. Residues: CASSLKQGGSPLHF.

This clonotype was detected a few times. V usage is TRBV7-6 and J usage is TRBJ2-1; 9 bases match TRBD1. Germline-derived CDR1 and CDR2 are SGHVS and FNYEAQ. V trimming: 3 bases; J trimming: 6 bases; junction bases outside the gene matches: 9. This CDR3 has 16 residues. CDR3 in amino acids: CASSFRDRAVSNEQFF. As DNA, the CDR3 is TGTGCCAGCAGCTTCCGGGACAGGGCGGTGAGCAATGAGCAGTTCTTC. Based on the CDR3 plus reference TRBV7-6 and TRBJ2-1, the full variable domain is GAGVSQSPRYKVTKRGQDVALRCDPISGHVSLYWYRQALGQGPEFLTYFNYEAQQDKSGLPNDRFSAERPEGSISTLTIQRTEQRDSAMYRCASSFRDRAVSNEQFFGPGTRLTVL.

The chain has TRBV12-3 or TRBV12-4 and TRBJ1-1; D gene unclear. Trimming stripped 6 bases from V and 4 bases from J, with 18 bases between. The length of the CDR3 is 15 residues. The DNA of the CDR3 is TGTGCCAGCAGCTGGCATGAGTCGTTTGGCACTGAAGCTTTCTTT. Protein sequence: CASSWHESFGTEAFF.

The V gene is TRBV9, the J gene TRBJ2-1, with D possibly matching TRBD2 (6 bases). Trimming left V 7 bases short and J 15 bases short, with 11 bases between. CDR3 length: 9 residues. Germline loops: CDR1 SGDLS, CDR2 YYNGEE. The CDR3 sequence is CASGLPPFF. Here the CDR3 DNA reads TGTGCCAGCGGACTACCTCCGTTCTTC.

V usage is TRBV29-1 and J usage is TRBJ1-3; D not certain. Trimming shortened V by 2 bases and J by 0 bases, and 11 bases separated the two germline ends. The CDR3 contains 15 residues. Germline V CDR1 and CDR2: SQVTM, ANQGSEA. The CDR3: CSVESLAGSGNTIYF. The CDR3 region has the DNA TGCAGCGTTGAATCTCTTGCTGGCTCTGGAAACACCATATATTTT.

This chain uses TRBV6-2 or TRBV6-3 with TRBJ2-2; the D is unclear. CDR1 and CDR2 (germline): MNHEY, SVGEGT. Trimming removed 3 bases from V and 3 bases from J, with 5 bases in between. The CDR3 totals 13 residues. The CDR3 reads CASSYEDTGELFF. For the CDR3, the DNA is TGTGCCAGCAGTTATGAGGACACCGGGGAGCTGTTTTTT.

This rearrangement joins TRBV30 to TRBJ1-1; no clear D. V was shortened by 5 bases and J by 4 bases, with 14 bases between the two germline ends. Per the germline V gene, CDR1 is GTSNPN and CDR2 is SVGIG (reference sequence). The CDR3 covers 13 residues. CDR3 coding DNA: TGTGCCTGGTCCGCGGCTGGCGGCACTGAAGCTTTCTTT. Amino acids: CAWSAAGGTEAFF. Looking up the rest from reference TRBV30 and TRBJ1-1 gives the full variable domain: SQTIHQWPATLVQPVGSPLSLECTVEGTSNPNLYWYRQAAGRGLQLLFYSVGIGQISSEVPQNLSASRPQDRQFILSSKKLLLSDSGFYLCAWSAAGGTEAFFGQGTRLTVV.

The chain is built from TRBV20-1 and TRBJ2-1; D not certain. This CDR3 has 14 amino acids. The germline CDR1 and CDR2 sequences are DFQATT and SNEGSKA (reference sequence). V shed 2 bases and J shed 4 bases, with 12 bases lying between them. For the CDR3, the DNA is TGCAGTGCTAGAAACTCGCAAAATTACAATGAGCAGTTCTTC. Amino acids: CSARNSQNYNEQFF.

The V call is TRBV3-1, the J call TRBJ2-7, with 8 bases identical to TRBD2. CDR1 and CDR2 (germline): LGHDT, YNNKEL (reference sequence). The CDR3 covers 15 residues. Losses at the gene ends were 3 bases for V and 1 base for J; bases not matched to a gene: 5. The CDR3 reads CASSHGASGSYEQYF. CDR3 bases: TGTGCCAGCAGCCATGGAGCTAGCGGGTCCTACGAGCAGTACTTC.

The chain combines TRBV20-1 with TRBJ2-7; D possibly matches TRBD1 or TRBD2 (5 bases each). V lost 6 bases, J lost 1 base, and 13 bases lay in between. CDR1 and CDR2 (germline): DFQATT, SNEGSKA (reference sequence). The CDR3 consists of 13 residues. CDR3 coding DNA: TGCAGTGCGGCCGGGACCCCATCCTACGAGCAGTACTTC. It yields the protein CSAAGTPSYEQYF.

CDR3 nucleotide sequence: TGTGCCAGCAGCGCGGCAGTGGGTGTAAATGAGCAGTTCTTC. Translation: CASSAAVGVNEQFF. The chain recombines TRBV9 with TRBJ2-1; D ambiguous. The CDR3 sequence is 14 residues long. V shed 3 bases and J shed 7 bases, with 14 bases lying between them. In germline, CDR1 is SGDLS, CDR2 YYNGEE.

The rearrangement joins TRBV7-8 to TRBJ1-3; TRBD1 aligns across 8 bases. V was pared by 3 bases and J by 2 bases, with 15 bases of the junction left unmatched. Germline CDR1 SGHVS, CDR2 FQNEAQ. CDR3 size: 19 residues. The CDR3 DNA sequence: TGTGCCAGCAGCTTCGCCACCTCCGGACAGGGCAGACCTGGAAACACCATATATTTT. Protein: CASSFATSGQGRPGNTIYF.

The rearrangement joins TRBV3-1 to TRBJ2-7, with D tentatively TRBD1 or TRBD2 (6 bases each). Trimming removed 4 bases from V and 6 bases from J, with 19 bases in between. CDR1 and CDR2 (germline): LGHDT, YNNKEL (reference sequence). The CDR3 extends over 15 amino acids. The CDR3 reads CASSPNRAGSVEQYF. Written as DNA, the CDR3 is TGTGCCAGCAGCCCGAACAGGGCGGGATCGGTCGAGCAGTACTTC.

V gene TRBV20-1 combines with J gene TRBJ2-2; D gene ambiguous. The V gene lost 1 base and the J gene lost 3 bases, with 6 bases spanning the gap. CDR3 length equals 13 residues. Germline V gene lookup returns CDR1 DFQATT and CDR2 SNEGSKA (reference sequence). CDR3 sequence (DNA): TGCAGTGCTAGAGTGCTGGACACCGGGGAGCTGTTTTTT. Translation: CSARVLDTGELFF.

The V and J genes are TRBV3-1 and TRBJ2-2; D gene unclear. V was pared by 0 bases and J by 2 bases, with 1 base between. Germline V gene sequence: CDR1 LGHDT, CDR2 YNNKEL (reference sequence). This CDR3 contains 13 residues. CDR3 amino acids: CASSQENTGELFF. CDR3 sequence (DNA): TGTGCCAGCAGCCAAGAAAACACCGGGGAGCTGTTTTTT.

The chain joins TRBV12-3 or TRBV12-4 to TRBJ2-7, with TRBD1 matching 7 bases. The J segment lost 3 bases and the V segment lost 5 bases, leaving 1 base of the junction unmatched. This CDR3 has 12 residues. CDR3 residues: CASSRDSYEQYF. The CDR3 DNA follows: TGTGCCAGCAGTAGGGACAGCTACGAGCAGTACTTC.

V is TRBV7-8 and J is TRBJ1-5, with TRBD1 identical over 9 bases. CDR1 and CDR2 (germline): SGHVS, FQNEAQ. Trimming removed 1 base from V and 7 bases from J; junction bases left unmatched: 8. This CDR3 has 16 residues. CDR3 nucleotides: TGTGCCAGCAGCTTAGTCGGGGGACAGGGTAAACAGCCCCAGCATTTT. It translates to CASSLVGGQGKQPQHF. The full variable domain, with the rest looked up from reference TRBV7-8 and TRBJ1-5, is GAGVSQSPRYKVAKRGQDVALRCDPISGHVSLFWYQQALGQGPEFLTYFQNEAQLDKSGLPSDRFFAERPEGSVSTLKIQRTQQEDSAVYLCASSLVGGQGKQPQHFGDGTRLSIL.

V gene TRBV4-1 combines with J gene TRBJ2-7, with TRBD1 matching 10 bases. The CDR3 is 15 amino acids. Unmatched junction bases numbered 2, after V lost 2 bases and J lost 1 base. The germline V gene has CDR1 MGHRA and CDR2 YSYEKL. The DNA for the CDR3 is TGCGCCAGCAGCCAAAGGGACAGGGGTTCCTACGAGCAGTACTTC. The encoded protein is CASSQRDRGSYEQYF.

This chain connects TRBV13 to TRBJ2-7, with D possibly being TRBD1 (5 bases). The V end lost 5 bases, the J end lost 2 bases, and 16 bases lay between the germline ends. This CDR3 has 15 amino acids. CDR1 is PRHDT, CDR2 FYEKMQ, per germline (reference sequence). CDR3 nucleotides: TGTGCCAGCAGCCCGAGACAGACTGGCGCCTACGAGCAGTACTTC. Protein: CASSPRQTGAYEQYF.